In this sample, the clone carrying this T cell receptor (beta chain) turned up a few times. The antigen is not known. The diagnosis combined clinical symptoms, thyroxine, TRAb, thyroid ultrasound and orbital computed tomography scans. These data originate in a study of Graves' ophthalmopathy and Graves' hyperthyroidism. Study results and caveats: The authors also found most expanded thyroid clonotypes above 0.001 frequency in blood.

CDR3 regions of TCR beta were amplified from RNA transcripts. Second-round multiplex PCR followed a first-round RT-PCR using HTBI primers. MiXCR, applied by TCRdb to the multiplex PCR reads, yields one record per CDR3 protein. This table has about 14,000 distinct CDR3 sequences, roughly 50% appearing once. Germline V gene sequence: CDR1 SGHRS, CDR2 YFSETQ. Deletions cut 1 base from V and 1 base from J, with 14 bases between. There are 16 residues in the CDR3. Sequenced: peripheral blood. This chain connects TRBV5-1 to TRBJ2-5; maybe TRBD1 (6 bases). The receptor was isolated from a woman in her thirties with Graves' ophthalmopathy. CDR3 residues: CASSLMRGYLQETQYF. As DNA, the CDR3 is TGCGCCAGCAGCTTGATGAGGGGGTACCTCCAAGAGACCCAGTACTTC.